Listed here are 11 T cell receptor beta chains from one sample, sequenced in a study of cytomegalovirus exposure and HLA in healthy donors. PCR involved 60 Vbeta and 13 Jbeta primers. This table comes from immunoSEQ multiplex PCR, and its TCRdb copy is limited to in-frame clones, with some not included. This sample has about 78,000 clones, with around 80% found just once. Material: PBMCs. Every receptor here comes from a male donor in good health and CMV-seronegative.

V and J are TRBV18 and TRBJ2-3; D gene unclear. Trimming shortened V by 1 base and J by 5 bases, and 13 bases separated the two germline ends. CDR1 is KGHSH and CDR2 is LQKENI in the germline V gene. The CDR3 has 15 amino acids. The CDR3 reads CASSPRVRNLDTQYF. As DNA, the CDR3 is TGTGCCAGCTCACCACGTGTGCGGAACTTAGATACGCAGTATTTT.

This clone has only a few counts. The genes are TRBV5-1 and TRBJ2-1, with 9 bases fitting TRBD1. The junction had 9 bases not matched to a gene; V was cut back by 0 bases and J by 8 bases. There are 16 residues in the CDR3. The germline CDR1 and CDR2 sequences are SGHRS and YFSETQ. Written as DNA, the CDR3 is TGCGCCAGCAGCTTGGCCCCGGGACAGGGATTCTATGAGCAGTTCTTC. Translation: CASSLAPGQGFYEQFF.

This sequence joins TRBV5-6 and TRBJ2-1, with D possibly TRBD1 on 5 matching bases. V was clipped by 2 bases and J by 7 bases, with 7 bases between them. The CDR3 covers 12 residues. CDR1 and CDR2 (germline): SGHDT, YYEEEE. The DNA for the CDR3 is TGTGCCAGCAGCTTAAGACAGAATGAGCAGTTCTTC. Its translation is CASSLRQNEQFF.

This sequence joins TRBV29-1 and TRBJ1-2, with D perhaps TRBD1 (5 bases). The CDR3 has 12 residues. Germline assignment: CDR1 SQVTM and CDR2 ANQGSEA. V lost 4 bases and J 2 bases, leaving 8 bases between the germline ends. In nucleotides, the CDR3 is TGCAGCGTTGCAGGGCAAAACTATGGCTACACCTTC. Its translation is CSVAGQNYGYTF. The full variable domain, completed using reference TRBV29-1 and TRBJ1-2, is SAVISQKPSRDICQRGTSLTIQCQVDSQVTMMFWYRQQPGQSLTLIATANQGSEATYESGFVIDKFPISRPNLTFSTLTVSNMSPEDSSIYLCSVAGQNYGYTFGSGTRLTVV.

The gene calls are TRBV18 and TRBJ1-1; TRBD1 matches at 7 bases. V shed 4 bases, J shed 1 base, and the junction held 9 bases outside the gene matches. The CDR3 covers 16 residues. Germline V gives CDR1 KGHSH, CDR2 LQKENI. The CDR3 DNA is TGTGCCAGCTCACTGAACACAGGGGCCACGAACACTGAAGCTTTCTTT. It is translated as CASSLNTGATNTEAFF.

The genes are TRBV7-6 and TRBJ2-5, with TRBD2 matching 11 bases. This CDR3 spans 19 amino acids. Germline-derived CDR1 and CDR2 are SGHVS and FNYEAQ. V shed 4 bases, J shed 3 bases, and the junction held 16 bases outside the gene matches. The CDR3 coding sequence is TGTGCCAGCAGCTCGTTACTAGCGGGAGCAGCAAGCCCAAAAGAGACCCAGTACTTC. Translating it yields CASSSLLAGAASPKETQYF.

This rearrangement joins TRBV6-1 to TRBJ1-1; tentative D call: TRBD1 (5 bases). V was cut by 6 bases and J by 3 bases, with 14 bases left in between. Per germline, CDR1 MNHNS and CDR2 SASEGT. This CDR3 region has 14 residues. CDR3 protein: CASSTRAMDTEAFF. In DNA, the CDR3 is TGTGCCAGCAGCACCAGGGCGATGGACACTGAAGCTTTCTTT.

About this clone: A junction boundary mismatches the germline segment, possibly from a read error. This chain uses TRBV6-5 with TRBJ1-2; D is unclear. The CDR3 is made up of 14 amino acids. Germline loops: CDR1 MNHEY, CDR2 SVGAGI. CDR3 sequence reads: CASSYSAAAKRNPF. As DNA, the CDR3 is TGTGCCAGCAGTTACTCTGCGGCGGCGAAGAGGAACCCCTTC.

Only one count was recorded for this clone. At one of its ends the junction is not consistent with the germline gene, which may arise from a read error. The J gene is TRBJ1-4, the V gene TRBV4-1, with 8 bases lining up with TRBD1. CDR3 length equals 17 residues. The germline gives CDR1 MGHRA, CDR2 YSYEKL. The CDR3 bases are TGCGCCAGCAGCAAAGACGAGGTCAGGGGGCCAAATGAAAAACTGTTTTTT. Translating gives CASSKDEVRGPNEKLFF.

The chain employs TRBV5-1 and TRBJ2-1, with D possibly TRBD1 on 6 matching bases. The CDR3 has 16 residues. Trimming removed 2 bases from V and 8 bases from J, with 20 bases in between. Per germline, CDR1 SGHRS and CDR2 YFSETQ. DNA for the CDR3: TGCGCCAGCAGCTTAAGGACGAAAAATCAGGGGTATGAGCAGTTCTTC. As protein: CASSLRTKNQGYEQFF.

V is TRBV5-6 and J is TRBJ1-2; 7 bases align to TRBD1. J lost 1 base, V lost 4 bases, and 7 bases had no gene match. CDR3 size: 15 residues. Looked up from germline, CDR1 is SGHDT and CDR2 is YYEEEE. CDR3 loop: CASSPQGGYNYGYTF. CDR3 DNA sequence: TGTGCCAGCAGCCCCCAGGGGGGCTATAACTATGGCTACACCTTC.